The next 24 T cell receptor beta chains were all read from a single sample in a study of T cell responses to AZD1222 COVID-19 vaccine. Generated by immunoSEQ multiplex PCR, the TCRdb table keeps only in-frame clones and is missing some. The data contain roughly 120,000 clones, around 90% of them singletons. This specimen consisted of peripheral blood, obtained on day 0 of AZD1222 vaccination. The source of these receptors is an adult in good health.

The J gene is TRBJ1-3, the V gene TRBV18, with a possible D match to TRBD1 (5 bases). The CDR3 is 15 residues long. Germline assignment: CDR1 KGHSH and CDR2 LQKENI. Trimming pared 9 bases from V and 0 bases from J, leaving 15 bases between. Here the CDR3 DNA reads TGTGCCAGGGCCCCACCGGGGGGCTCTGGAAACACCATATATTTT. Protein: CARAPPGGSGNTIYF.

The CDR3 sequence is CASSPTLDTRTDTQYF. DNA for the CDR3: TGTGCCAGCAGCCCCACCCTGGACACCCGCACAGATACGCAGTATTTT. The V call is TRBV7-8, the J call TRBJ2-3; possible D gene TRBD1, 5 bases. Germline loops: CDR1 SGHVS, CDR2 FQNEAQ. The CDR3 spans 16 residues. Trimming shortened V by 5 bases and J by 1 base, and 16 bases separated the two germline ends.

The chain carries TRBV4-2 and TRBJ1-3; no definite D call. CDR3 length: 14 residues. V was pared by 4 bases and J by 0 bases, with 7 bases between. From germline, CDR1 is LGHNA and CDR2 YNFKEQ. CDR3 protein: CASSPTRSGNTIYF. The CDR3 nucleotides are TGTGCCAGCAGCCCCACACGCTCTGGAAACACCATATATTTT.

This chain connects TRBV5-1 to TRBJ2-1; maybe TRBD2 (6 bases). CDR1 and CDR2 (germline): SGHRS, YFSETQ. The V end was cut by 0 bases, the J end by 0 bases, with 10 bases between. This CDR3 is 16 amino acids long. In DNA form, the CDR3 reads TGCGCCAGCAGCTTGGGTGCGGGGAGCTCCTACAATGAGCAGTTCTTC. It specifies CASSLGAGSSYNEQFF.

The gene calls are TRBV7-9 and TRBJ1-4, with no clear D. The V end was cut by 1 base, the J end by 2 bases, with 14 bases between. In germline, CDR1 is SEHNR, CDR2 FQNEAQ (reference sequence). This CDR3 contains 17 residues. CDR3 in DNA: TGTGCCAGCAGCTTAGATTCCGGGTTCGCGACTAATGAAAAACTGTTTTTT. This sequence encodes CASSLDSGFATNEKLFF.

The rearrangement joins TRBV6-5 to TRBJ1-3, with a weak D call TRBD1 (5 bases). The CDR3 consists of 16 residues. CDR1 MNHEY and CDR2 SVGAGI come from the germline V gene. Trimming pared 2 bases from V and 2 bases from J, leaving 13 bases between. CDR3 amino acids: CASSYRDSLAGNTIYF. In DNA, the CDR3 is TGTGCCAGCAGTTACCGGGACTCCTTAGCTGGAAACACCATATATTTT.

The genes are TRBV7-9 and TRBJ2-7; 14 bases match TRBD2. V lost 1 base and J lost 2; bases outside the gene matches: 7. Germline V lookup: CDR1 SEHNR, CDR2 FQNEAQ (reference sequence). The CDR3 consists of 18 residues. CDR3 region: CASSLGGTSGSKTYEQYF. In DNA, the CDR3 is TGTGCCAGCAGCTTAGGAGGGACTAGCGGGAGTAAGACCTACGAGCAGTACTTC.

In its sample, this clone was seen once. The gene calls are TRBV18 and TRBJ2-5; D is ambiguous. V dropped 5 bases and J dropped 1 base, with 14 bases sitting between them. The CDR3 loop spans 15 amino acids. Looked up from germline, CDR1 is KGHSH and CDR2 is LQKENI. The CDR3 here is CASSESFITQETQYF. For the CDR3, the DNA is TGTGCCAGCTCAGAGTCATTCATCACCCAAGAGACCCAGTACTTC.

The chain joins TRBV30 to TRBJ1-2; D not certain. Germline V gene lookup returns CDR1 GTSNPN and CDR2 SVGIG (reference sequence). The CDR3 is 13 amino acids. V lost 2 bases and J lost 5, with 12 bases in between. CDR3 sequence (DNA): TGTGCCTGGAGTTACGGTTCGGGGTATGGCTACACCTTC. Protein: CAWSYGSGYGYTF.

The chain uses TRBV19 and TRBJ1-4, with D tentatively TRBD1 (6 bases). The CDR3 is 15 amino acids. Germline V gives CDR1 LNHDA, CDR2 SQIVND (reference sequence). V was trimmed by 7 bases and J by 3 bases, leaving 15 bases between them. CDR3 DNA sequence: TGTGCCAGTAATAGTCCTGACAGGCCTAATGAAAAACTGTTTTTT. Protein product: CASNSPDRPNEKLFF. The full variable domain, completed using reference TRBV19 and TRBJ1-4, is DGGITQSPKYLFRKEGQNVTLSCEQNLNHDAMYWYRQDPGQGLRLIYYSQIVNDFQKGDIAEGYSVSREKKESFPLTVTSAQKNPTAFYLCASNSPDRPNEKLFFGSGTQLSVL.

V and J are TRBV11-3 and TRBJ1-6; no clear D gene. Germline V CDR1 and CDR2: SGHNT, YENEEA. V lost 0 bases and J lost 7, with 10 bases in between. This CDR3 is built from 15 residues. CDR3 nucleotide sequence: TGTGCCAGCAGCTTAGATTCGCGGGAAAATTCACCCCTCCACTTT. It translates to CASSLDSRENSPLHF.

This chain connects TRBV29-1 to TRBJ2-7; D could derive from TRBD1 or TRBD2 (6 bases each). Germline assignment: CDR1 SQVTM and CDR2 ANQGSEA. The CDR3 is 14 amino acids. The CDR3 reads CSIGKGGLGNEQYF. In nucleotides, the CDR3 is TGCAGTATTGGTAAGGGGGGCCTGGGGAACGAGCAGTACTTC.

This clone has a handful of counts. The chain links TRBV2 to TRBJ2-7, with 8 bases lining up with TRBD2. The CDR3 has 13 amino acids. Trimming at V came to 6 bases and at J to 4 bases, leaving 5 bases not matched to a gene. The germline V gene has CDR1 SNHLY and CDR2 FYNNEI. This CDR3 is CASRSGSSYEQYF. The CDR3 DNA sequence: TGTGCCAGCAGGAGCGGGAGCTCGTACGAGCAGTACTTC.

The J gene is TRBJ2-7, the V gene TRBV25-1; D is unclear. Germline CDR1 and CDR2: MGHDK and SYGVNS. CDR3 length equals 12 residues. The V end was cut by 4 bases, the J end by 3 bases, with 7 bases between. CDR3 region: CASSGLDYEQYF. Here the CDR3 DNA reads TGTGCCAGCAGTGGGCTAGACTACGAGCAGTACTTC.

By proportion, this clone is medium-sized. The gene calls are TRBV6-5 and TRBJ1-2, with 10 positions matching TRBD1. CDR3 length: 16 amino acids. Germline trimming cut 0 bases from V and 4 bases from J; bases unmatched to any gene: 5. Germline V gene data show CDR1 as MNHEY and CDR2 as SVGAGI. Here the CDR3 reads CASSYSRTGGSYGYTF. The CDR3 nucleotides read TGTGCCAGCAGTTACTCTAGGACAGGGGGTAGCTATGGCTACACCTTC.

The rearrangement joins TRBV3-1 (or the pseudogene TRBV3-2) to TRBJ2-7; 8 bases fit TRBD2. CDR1 is LGHDT, CDR2 YNNKEL, per germline (reference sequence). The V segment lost 0 bases and the J segment 3 bases; nucleotides outside the gene matches: 4. This CDR3 region has 15 residues. CDR3 sequence reads: CASSQELAVLYEQYF. For the CDR3, the DNA is TGTGCCAGCAGCCAAGAACTAGCGGTCCTCTACGAGCAGTACTTC.

The rearrangement links TRBV7-2 to TRBJ2-7; no definite D call. The CDR3 runs 14 residues. The germline CDR1 and CDR2 sequences are SGHTA and FQGNSA. Trimming removed 2 bases from V and 1 base from J, with 9 bases in between. The CDR3 loop is CASSLRVDSYEQYF. The CDR3 DNA is TGTGCCAGCAGCTTACGCGTAGATTCCTACGAGCAGTACTTC.

The chain carries TRBV6-5 and TRBJ1-4; D remains unclear. V shed 2 bases and J shed 6 bases, with 10 bases lying between them. This CDR3 has 14 amino acids. The germline gives CDR1 MNHEY, CDR2 SVGAGI. For the CDR3, the DNA is TGTGCCAGCAGTTACGCTAGGGTGGATGAAAAACTGTTTTTT. Its translation: CASSYARVDEKLFF.

V gene TRBV6-5 combines with J gene TRBJ1-6; the D gene is possibly TRBD1 (6 bases). Germline CDR1 MNHEY, CDR2 SVGAGI. V lost 6 bases and J 4 bases, leaving 13 bases between the germline ends. The CDR3 consists of 15 residues. CDR3 in amino acids: CASRPDRTYNSPLHF. The CDR3 coding sequence is TGTGCCAGCAGACCCGACAGGACGTATAATTCACCCCTCCACTTT.

The V call is TRBV2, the J call TRBJ2-5; tentatively, D is TRBD1 (6 bases). V lost 1 base to trimming and J lost 7 bases, with 13 bases between them. The germline V gene has CDR1 SNHLY and CDR2 FYNNEI. The CDR3 length is 14 residues. CDR3: CASSEVNRVGTQYF. The CDR3, as DNA: TGTGCCAGCAGTGAAGTAAACAGGGTGGGGACCCAGTACTTC.

In its sample, this clone was seen once. The V gene is TRBV30, the J gene TRBJ1-2; D is unclear. CDR1 and CDR2 from the germline V gene are GTSNPN and SVGIG (reference sequence). The CDR3 runs to 14 residues. The V end lost 2 bases, the J end lost 2 bases, and 12 bases lay between the germline ends. CDR3 sequence: CAWSPGLQNYGYTF. CDR3 nucleotides: TGTGCCTGGAGTCCCGGACTGCAGAACTATGGCTACACCTTC. The full variable domain, in which reference TRBV30 and TRBJ1-2 provide the parts outside the CDR3, is SQTIHQWPATLVQPVGSPLSLECTVEGTSNPNLYWYRQAAGRGLQLLFYSVGIGQISSEVPQNLSASRPQDRQFILSSKKLLLSDSGFYLCAWSPGLQNYGYTFGSGTRLTVV.

The chain couples TRBV6-2 or TRBV6-3 to TRBJ2-1; TRBD2 matches 11 bases. Trimming cost V 4 bases and J 2 bases; bases outside gene matches: 7. There are 17 residues in the CDR3. Germline CDR1 MNHEY, CDR2 SVGEGT. The DNA of the CDR3 is TGTGCCAGCAGTTTCGATCTAGCGGGAGGAGCCTACAATGAGCAGTTCTTC. The encoded protein is CASSFDLAGGAYNEQFF.

V gene TRBV7-9 combines with J gene TRBJ2-1; 7 bases agree with TRBD1. CDR1 and CDR2 (germline): SEHNR, FQNEAQ (reference sequence). With V trimmed by 4 bases and J by 4 bases, 1 base remained unmatched. CDR3 size: 13 residues. The chain's CDR3 is CASSWGQYNEQFF. CDR3 coding DNA: TGTGCCAGCAGCTGGGGACAGTACAATGAGCAGTTCTTC. The full variable domain, completed using reference TRBV7-9 and TRBJ2-1, is DTGVSQNPRHKITKRGQNVTFRCDPISEHNRLYWYRQTLGQGPEFLTYFQNEAQLEKSRLLSDRFSAERPKGSFSTLEIQRTEQGDSAMYLCASSWGQYNEQFFGPGTRLTVL.

This chain connects TRBV2 to TRBJ1-2, with 8 bases fitting TRBD1. V lost 4 bases to trimming and J lost 5 bases; unmatched junction nucleotides: 6. Germline V CDR1 and CDR2: SNHLY, FYNNEI. This CDR3 region has 14 residues. CDR3 protein: CASSASRGQYGYTF. The CDR3 DNA reads as TGTGCCAGCAGTGCGTCCAGGGGGCAGTATGGCTACACCTTC. Full variable domain (outside the CDR3, taken from reference TRBV2 and TRBJ1-2): EPEVTQTPSHQVTQMGQEVILRCVPISNHLYFYWYRQILGQKVEFLVSFYNNEISEKSEIFDDQFSVERPDGSNFTLKIRSTKLEDSAMYFCASSASRGQYGYTFGSGTRLTVV.